This entry lists 29 T cell receptor beta chains sequenced from one sample in a study of T cells after yellow fever vaccination. In TCRdb, the 5' RACE reads were re-called with MiXCR into one record per CDR3 protein. The table records 350,000 to 550,000 distinct CDR3 sequences, approximately 18% of them present only once. The material was PBMCs, obtained before the yellow fever booster vaccination. Receptor source: a man in his late teens or twenties who received the YFV17D yellow fever vaccine.

This chain uses TRBV7-8 with TRBJ1-3, with 11 bases that match TRBD1. This CDR3 region has 21 residues. With 5 bases clipped from V and 0 bases from J, the junction kept 18 bases outside the gene matches. CDR1 and CDR2 from the germline V gene are SGHVS and FQNEAQ. CDR3 residues: CASSNPMGRDRGSPSGNTIYF. The CDR3, as DNA: TGTGCCAGCAGCAACCCGATGGGTCGGGACAGGGGGAGCCCCTCTGGAAACACCATATATTTT.

This clonotype has just one count. The rearrangement joins TRBV27 to TRBJ1-3; D perhaps matches TRBD1 (5 bases). Per germline, CDR1 MNHEY and CDR2 SMNVEV (reference sequence). Trimming took off 5 bases at V and 0 bases at J, with 8 bases between the two ends. This CDR3 spans 14 amino acids. The CDR3 bases are TGTGCCAGCAGTCGGGGCGGCTCTGGAAACACCATATATTTT. As protein: CASSRGGSGNTIYF.

The chain uses TRBV5-1 and TRBJ2-1, with D possibly TRBD1 on 5 matching bases. This CDR3 has 15 amino acids. Germline V gives CDR1 SGHRS, CDR2 YFSETQ. Trimming shortened V by 0 bases and J by 3 bases, and 10 bases separated the two germline ends. The chain's CDR3 is CASSLDRSVYNEQFF. For the CDR3, the DNA is TGCGCCAGCAGCTTGGACAGGTCGGTCTACAATGAGCAGTTCTTC.

As regards this clonotype: A single base separates this from a much larger clone, so it may be a read error. This sequence joins TRBV7-2 and TRBJ1-5; 11 bases agree with TRBD1. CDR3 length: 16 residues. V trimming: 4 bases; J trimming: 1 base; junction bases outside the gene matches: 3. The V gene's germline CDR1 is SGHTA and CDR2 FQGNSA. CDR3 nucleotides: TGTGCCAGCAGCTGGACAGGGGGCACGAGCAATCAGCCCCAGCATTTT. Protein: CASSWTGGTSNQPQHF.

This clonotype was detected a few times. V and J are TRBV29-1 and TRBJ2-5, with 8 bases matching TRBD1. CDR3 length equals 13 residues. Germline V gene lookup returns CDR1 SQVTM and CDR2 ANQGSEA. V shed 2 bases and J 5 bases; nucleotides not matched to a gene: 4. For the CDR3, the DNA is TGCAGCGTTGAACAGGGGGCTCCGGAGACCCAGTACTTC. Protein: CSVEQGAPETQYF.

This chain connects TRBV29-1 to TRBJ2-1, with TRBD2 as a possible D gene (7 bases). CDR1 SQVTM and CDR2 ANQGSEA come from the germline V gene. CDR3 length: 14 residues. The ends were cut back, 2 bases at V and 2 bases at J, with 10 bases in the middle. The CDR3 sequence is CSVERGATYNEQFF. Here the CDR3 DNA reads TGCAGCGTTGAACGGGGGGCCACCTACAATGAGCAGTTCTTC.

The rearrangement links TRBV20-1 to TRBJ2-5, with 9 bases lining up with TRBD2. The germline gives CDR1 DFQATT, CDR2 SNEGSKA (reference sequence). V lost 2 bases to trimming and J lost 1 base; unmatched junction nucleotides: 5. The CDR3 loop spans 15 amino acids. The CDR3 loop reads CSARPAGGGQETQYF. In DNA, the CDR3 is TGCAGTGCTAGACCAGCGGGGGGAGGCCAAGAGACCCAGTACTTC.

CDR3 protein: CASSPPGGLDNEQFF. As DNA, the CDR3 is TGCGCCAGCAGCCCCCCCGGGGGGCTGGACAATGAGCAGTTCTTC. V usage is TRBV4-1 and J usage is TRBJ2-1; a weak D match, TRBD2 (7 bases). Between the trimmed V and J ends, which lost 4 bases and 5 bases, there was a span of 15 bases. Germline V gene sequence: CDR1 MGHRA, CDR2 YSYEKL. This CDR3 region has 15 residues.

The rearrangement uses TRBV4-1 and TRBJ1-1, with D hard to call. Germline-derived CDR1 and CDR2 are MGHRA and YSYEKL. V was shortened by 4 bases and J by 1 base, with 10 bases between the two germline ends. This CDR3 has 14 amino acids. DNA of the CDR3: TGCGCCAGCAGCCCCCGACGGGGGAACACTGAAGCTTTCTTT. Its protein product is CASSPRRGNTEAFF.

Only a few counts were recorded for this clonotype. This chain joins TRBV7-2 and TRBJ2-5, with D hard to call. The germline V gene encodes CDR1 SGHTA and CDR2 FQGNSA. The CDR3 runs to 12 residues. Trimming took 2 bases from V and 4 from J, leaving 5 bases between them. The CDR3: CASSLWVETQYF. The CDR3 DNA reads TGTGCCAGCAGCTTATGGGTAGAGACCCAGTACTTC.

In this sample, this clonotype turned up a few times. The CDR3 reads CASSIRIYSNQPQHF. The CDR3 coding sequence is TGTGCCAGTAGTATTCGAATATATAGCAATCAGCCCCAGCATTTT. This chain connects TRBV19 to TRBJ1-5; D uncertain. From germline, CDR1 is LNHDA and CDR2 SQIVND (reference sequence). The CDR3 spans 15 residues. V lost 3 bases to trimming and J lost 0 bases, with 9 bases between them.

The chain links TRBV7-2 to TRBJ2-7; 7 positions agree with TRBD2. Trimming removed 2 bases from V and 3 bases from J; junction bases left unmatched: 4. The CDR3 contains 14 residues. Germline lookup yields CDR1 SGHTA and CDR2 FQGNSA. CDR3 DNA sequence: TGTGCCAGCAGCTTATTCCCTAGCGGCTACGAGCAGTACTTC. Residues: CASSLFPSGYEQYF.

This clonotype has just a few counts. The J gene is TRBJ1-2, the V gene TRBV2; possible D gene TRBD1, 6 bases. V was pared by 2 bases and J by 3 bases, with 10 bases between. The CDR3 runs 14 residues. Germline loops: CDR1 SNHLY, CDR2 FYNNEI. Here the CDR3 DNA reads TGTGCCAGCAGTGAATCGTCAGGGGACTATGGCTACACCTTC. Its protein is CASSESSGDYGYTF.

This chain connects TRBV10-3 to TRBJ2-1, with TRBD1 matching 10 bases. CDR3 length equals 14 residues. Losses at the gene ends were 5 bases for V and 4 bases for J; bases not matched to a gene: 2. The V gene's germline CDR1 is ENHRY and CDR2 SYGVKD. In DNA, the CDR3 is TGTGCCATCAGTTGGACAGGGGGGTACAATGAGCAGTTCTTC. Protein sequence: CAISWTGGYNEQFF.

The chain has TRBV4-1 and TRBJ1-2, with D possibly being TRBD1 (5 bases). The CDR3 loop spans 18 amino acids. The ends were cut back, 0 bases at V and 2 bases at J, with 19 bases in the middle. Germline CDR1 MGHRA, CDR2 YSYEKL. CDR3 amino acids: CASSQDSGRRGNNYGYTF. The CDR3 nucleotides read TGCGCCAGCAGCCAAGATAGCGGCCGGCGGGGGAACAACTATGGCTACACCTTC.

This clonotype has more than one count but fewer than ten. The chain links TRBV24-1 to TRBJ2-7; D is perhaps TRBD1 (5 bases). This CDR3 comprises 13 residues. From germline, CDR1 is KGHDR and CDR2 SFDVKD. The V and J ends lost 8 bases and 2 bases respectively, with 12 bases between them. The CDR3 protein is CATMETVTYEQYV. CDR3 DNA: TGTGCCACCATGGAGACAGTTACCTACGAGCAGTACGTC.

This clonotype was picked up a small number of times. The V call is TRBV15, the J call TRBJ1-5, with D possibly TRBD1 on 6 matching bases. CDR1 is LNHNV and CDR2 is YYDKDF in the germline V gene (reference sequence). Trimming left V 0 bases short and J 1 base short, with 10 bases between. The CDR3 is 16 residues long. The CDR3 nucleotides are TGTGCCACCAGCAGAGAAAGGACAGAGAGCAATCAGCCCCAGCATTTT. It yields the protein CATSRERTESNQPQHF.

This chain links TRBV6-2 or TRBV6-3 with TRBJ2-7, with D hard to call. The V end lost 4 bases, the J end lost 1 base, and 14 bases lay between the germline ends. This CDR3 spans 15 amino acids. Germline V lookup: CDR1 MNHEY, CDR2 SVGEGT. The CDR3 sequence: CASSWGGGDSYEQYF. The CDR3, as DNA: TGTGCCAGCAGTTGGGGTGGCGGTGATTCCTACGAGCAGTACTTC.

This clonotype was counted only a few times. This sequence joins TRBV25-1 and TRBJ2-1; D is possibly TRBD2 (6 bases). Germline lookup yields CDR1 MGHDK and CDR2 SYGVNS. The CDR3 has 14 amino acids. Trimming pared 2 bases from V and 6 bases from J, leaving 11 bases between. In nucleotides, the CDR3 is TGTGCCAGCAGTGAAGGGGGGTTGGTCAATGAGCAGTTCTTC. This sequence encodes CASSEGGLVNEQFF.

A few counts support this clonotype. The chain has TRBV9 and TRBJ2-3; 8 nucleotides line up with TRBD2. Per the germline V gene, CDR1 is SGDLS and CDR2 is YYNGEE. V lost 1 base and J lost 10; bases outside the gene matches: 14. The CDR3 is made up of 16 amino acids. DNA of the CDR3: TGTGCCAGCAGCGTATCTACCAGCGGGGGCTTGGAGGCGCAGTATTTT. Its translation is CASSVSTSGGLEAQYF.

The table lists this clonotype with a few counts. The chain is built from TRBV6-2 or TRBV6-3 and TRBJ2-3; TRBD2 matches at 11 bases. The CDR3 covers 18 residues. Germline V gene data show CDR1 as MNHEY and CDR2 as SVGEGT. V lost 6 bases, J lost 6 bases, and 17 bases stayed unmatched. CDR3 DNA sequence: TGTGCCAGCAGCTCCCAACCTCAACTAGCGGGGGATCCGGATACGCAGTATTTT. Residues: CASSSQPQLAGDPDTQYF.

V is TRBV4-3 and J is TRBJ2-2; no clear D. Between the trimmed V and J ends, which lost 0 bases and 6 bases, there was a span of 11 bases. This CDR3 has 15 residues. Germline assignment: CDR1 LGHNA and CDR2 YSLEER. The CDR3 reads CASSQDHSRPGELFF. DNA of the CDR3: TGCGCCAGCAGCCAAGATCACTCCAGGCCCGGGGAGCTGTTTTTT.

This clonotype occurred a few times. V and J are TRBV27 and TRBJ2-3; maybe TRBD2 (6 bases). This CDR3 is 13 amino acids long. Germline assignment: CDR1 MNHEY and CDR2 SMNVEV (reference sequence). Deletions cut 6 bases from V and 2 bases from J, with 9 bases between. CDR3 sequence: CASRVLATDTQYF. CDR3 in DNA: TGTGCCAGCAGGGTACTAGCCACAGATACGCAGTATTTT.

Only a few counts were recorded for this clonotype. The J gene is TRBJ2-1, the V gene TRBV5-1, with D hard to call. The CDR3 spans 15 residues. The germline gives CDR1 SGHRS, CDR2 YFSETQ. V lost 2 bases and J lost 0, with 9 bases in between. The CDR3 loop is CASSFDGFSYNEQFF. In nucleotides, the CDR3 is TGCGCCAGCAGCTTTGACGGGTTCTCCTACAATGAGCAGTTCTTC.

V usage is TRBV7-2 and J usage is TRBJ2-5, with D possibly being TRBD2 (6 bases). Between the trimmed V and J ends, which lost 1 base and 5 bases, there was a span of 23 bases. The CDR3 contains 18 residues. Germline V gene data show CDR1 as SGHTA and CDR2 as FQGNSA. CDR3 residues: CASSLVTRGGDSYETQYF. The CDR3 DNA is TGTGCCAGCAGCTTAGTGACGCGGGGCGGTGATAGCTATGAGACCCAGTACTTC.

The genes are TRBV20-1 and TRBJ1-1; TRBD1 agrees at 7 bases. Germline V lookup: CDR1 DFQATT, CDR2 SNEGSKA (reference sequence). V trimming: 3 bases; J trimming: 3 bases; junction bases outside the gene matches: 7. This CDR3 is 14 amino acids long. CDR3 DNA: TGCAGTGCTAGGAGCAGGGGGGTATACACTGAAGCTTTCTTT. It translates to CSARSRGVYTEAFF.

This clonotype has a handful of counts. The V and J genes are TRBV5-1 and TRBJ1-1; no definite D call. Looked up from germline, CDR1 is SGHRS and CDR2 is YFSETQ. The CDR3 has 14 residues. The V and J ends lost 0 bases and 4 bases respectively, with 10 bases between them. CDR3 coding DNA: TGCGCCAGCAGCTTGGACGGAGGGAGCACTGAAGCTTTCTTT. Amino acid sequence: CASSLDGGSTEAFF. Full variable domain (rest looked up from reference TRBV5-1 and TRBJ1-1): KAGVTQTPRYLIKTRGQQVTLSCSPISGHRSVSWYQQTPGQGLQFLFEYFSETQRNKGNFPGRFSGRQFSNSRSEMNVSTLELGDSALYLCASSLDGGSTEAFFGQGTRLTVV.

This clonotype was observed many times. The chain couples TRBV6-5 to TRBJ2-1, with TRBD2 matching over 7 bases. CDR3 length equals 13 residues. V was clipped by 1 base and J by 9 bases; unmatched bases: 3. Germline values: CDR1 MNHEY, CDR2 SVGAGI. CDR3 residues: CASSYFQRGEQFF. The CDR3 coding sequence is TGTGCCAGCAGTTACTTTCAGCGGGGTGAGCAGTTCTTC.

This clonotype was found a few times. This chain links TRBV27 with TRBJ1-1; 9 nucleotides align to TRBD1. CDR1 MNHEY and CDR2 SMNVEV come from the germline V gene (reference sequence). The length of the CDR3 is 13 residues. V lost 6 bases to trimming and J lost 4 bases; unmatched junction nucleotides: 3. As DNA, the CDR3 is TGTGCCAGCAGCGGACAGGGGTGCACTGAAGCTTTCTTT. This encodes CASSGQGCTEAFF.